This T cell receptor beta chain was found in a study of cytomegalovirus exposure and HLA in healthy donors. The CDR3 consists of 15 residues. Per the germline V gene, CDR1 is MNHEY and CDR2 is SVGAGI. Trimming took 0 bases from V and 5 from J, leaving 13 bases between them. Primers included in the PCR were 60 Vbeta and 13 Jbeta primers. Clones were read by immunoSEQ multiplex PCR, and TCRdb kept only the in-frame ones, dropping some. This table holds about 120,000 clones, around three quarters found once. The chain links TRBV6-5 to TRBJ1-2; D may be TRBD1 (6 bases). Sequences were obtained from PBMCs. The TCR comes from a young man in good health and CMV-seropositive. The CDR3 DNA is TGTGCCAGCAGTTACTCGCTTTTCGGACAGTATGGCTACACCTTC. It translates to CASSYSLFGQYGYTF.